This paragraph covers one T cell receptor beta chain sequence. Its binding antigen is unknown. Base qualities are not provided; no much larger clone lies one nucleotide away. This record belongs to a study of blood T cell repertoires in COVID-19 (dated by TCRdb to about 2020). Some background on the complete study: Samples covering the acute and convalescent phases of COVID-19 were provided by collaborators in the United States, Italy and Spain. The material from the prospective study consisted of cDNA or gDNA derived from T cells, B-cell-depleted T cells, or PBMCs. Deeply sampled blood TCRbeta repertoires from subjects exposed to, actively infected with, or recovered from COVID-19 were included in the dataset. The repertoires were made available in a free public database intended to serve as a resource for research on the immune response to SARS-CoV-2. The samples were drawn from the first 160 participants of the ongoing ImmuneRACE study and from 1,254 subjects provided by 6 global collaborators. The sample metadata nearly always contained a de-identified subject ID, COVID-19 status, age in years and sex. Where available, HLA class I and class II types were taken from metadata supplied by the sample provider and were not determined by assay-based typing. The investigation overall reported the following: The quantity of clinical and demographic metadata differed by source and by participant and was supplied without curation.

The CDR3 goes from the cysteine to the phenylalanine over 15 residues. The only DNA kept is the CDR3, 45 bases in frame from the first base. V sheds 3 bases and J sheds 2 bases, leaving 12 bases between their ends. Per the germline V gene, SGDLS is the CDR1 and YYNGEE is the CDR2. TCRbeta CDR3 regions were amplified from genomic DNA by means of the immunoSEQ Assay, a bias-controlled multiplex PCR. For the original study's pipeline: The number of nucleated cells in each sample was estimated from the amplification of reference gene primers within the assay. To quantify the absolute abundance of each unique TCRbeta CDR3 rearrangement, sequence reads were collapsed and filtered. For each sample, productive Simpson clonality was calculated as the square root of Simpson's diversity index across productive rearrangements. The immuneACCESS repertoire file appears here via TCRdb, limited to in-frame rearrangements. These files lack a portion of the clones; in checked studies, under half of the deficit traces to unresolved V genes, and the cause of the others is not known. V, J and clone size derive from that table, while D and trimming were established from the DNA sequence. Present in this sample are 250,000 to 350,000 clones, over 75% of which were seen just once. The top ten clonotypes cover over 2% of the sample.

In the prospective study, participants were roughly 18 to 100 years old, resided in fewer than 25 geographic areas of the United States, and were enrolled through a virtual design. To assign participants to cohorts, the prospective study relied on clinical history that participants themselves reported in a screening survey and a study questionnaire. For ImmuneRACE Cohort 3, a participant was defined as recovered based on two consecutive negative NP/OP PCR tests, clearance by a healthcare professional, or resolution of symptoms. In the prospective study, whole blood, serum and a nasopharyngeal or oropharyngeal swab were collected from each participant by mobile phlebotomists. Additional blood draws and questionnaires over an approximately two-month period could optionally be provided by prospective study participants. Before DNA extraction, prospective study blood samples were shipped either frozen or at room temperature.

This sequence was found in a woman between 18 and 30 years old who had recovered from COVID-19. The V and J genes are TRBV9 and TRBJ2-1; a weak D assignment points to TRBD1 (5 bases agree). Specimen: PBMCs or T cells enriched from blood (not recorded which). The encoded CDR3 is CASSANPGTYNEQFF. Here is the DNA: TGTGCCAGCAGCGCCAATCCAGGGACCTACAATGAGCAGTTCTTC.